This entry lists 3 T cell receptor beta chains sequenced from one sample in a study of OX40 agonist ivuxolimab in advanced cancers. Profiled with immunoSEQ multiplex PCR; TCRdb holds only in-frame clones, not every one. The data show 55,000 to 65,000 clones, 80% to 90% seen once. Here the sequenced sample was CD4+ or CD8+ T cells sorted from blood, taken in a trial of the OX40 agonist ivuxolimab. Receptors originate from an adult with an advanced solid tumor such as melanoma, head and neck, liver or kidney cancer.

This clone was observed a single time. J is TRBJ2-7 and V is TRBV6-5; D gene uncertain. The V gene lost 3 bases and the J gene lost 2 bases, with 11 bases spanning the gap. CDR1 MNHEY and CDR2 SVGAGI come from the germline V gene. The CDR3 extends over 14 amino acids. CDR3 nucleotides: TGTGCCAGCAGTTATAATGGCAGAACCTACGAGCAGTACTTC. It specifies CASSYNGRTYEQYF.

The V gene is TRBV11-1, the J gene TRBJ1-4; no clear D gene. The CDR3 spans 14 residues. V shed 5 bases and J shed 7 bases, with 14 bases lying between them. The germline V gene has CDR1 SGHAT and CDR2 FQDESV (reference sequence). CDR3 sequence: CASSPAPEREKLFF. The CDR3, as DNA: TGTGCCAGCAGCCCCGCCCCGGAGCGTGAAAAACTGTTTTTT.

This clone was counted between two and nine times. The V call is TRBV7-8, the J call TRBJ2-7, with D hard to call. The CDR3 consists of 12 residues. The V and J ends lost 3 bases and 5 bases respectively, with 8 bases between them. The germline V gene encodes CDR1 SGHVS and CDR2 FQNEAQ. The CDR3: CASSFEIHEQYF. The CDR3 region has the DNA TGTGCCAGCAGCTTCGAAATTCACGAGCAGTACTTC.